This TCR beta chain is from a study of CD8 T cells in Susac syndrome. The RNA, about 0.5 to 1 ug, was put through reverse transcription using random hexamers. MiXCR was run by TCRdb on the immunoSEQ multiplex PCR reads, yielding one entry per CDR3 protein. The data hold around 80,000 distinct CDR3 sequences, with roughly 92% observed a single time. Germline loops: CDR1 SQVTM, CDR2 ANQGSEA. Trimming removed 4 bases from V and 5 bases from J; junction bases left unmatched: 16. This CDR3 comprises 18 residues. This TCR was sampled from a human donor with Susac syndrome. This sequence joins TRBV29-1 and TRBJ2-1; 11 bases are shared with TRBD2. The material sequenced was CD8+ T cells from PBMCs. This CDR3 is CSVVGASGRRGRNNEQFF. DNA of the CDR3: TGCAGCGTTGTGGGGGCTAGCGGGAGGAGAGGGAGGAACAATGAGCAGTTCTTC.